A selection of T cell receptor beta chains follows, all from one sample in a study of cytomegalovirus exposure and HLA in healthy donors. TCRdb keeps only in-frame clones here, not all; method: immunoSEQ multiplex PCR. This table has roughly 140,000 clones, 70% to 85% appearing once. Material for sequencing was PBMCs. All receptors come from a male donor in good health and CMV-seronegative. CDR3s include the opening cysteine and the closing phenylalanine or tryptophan. The D gene is left open where the match is weak. The listing skips clone size in some rows; elsewhere it reads once, few, many or a size class.

clone size: once; J gene: TRBJ2-1; D gene: NA; V gene: TRBV7-2; CDR3 protein: CASSLSSGSTLNEQFF; CDR3 DNA: TGTGCCAGCAGCTTATCGAGCGGAAGTACACTTAATGAGCAGTTCTTC
clone size: NA; J gene: TRBJ2-7; D gene: TRBD2; V gene: TRBV7-6; CDR3 protein: CASSSSSGFEQYF; CDR3 DNA: TGTGCCAGCAGTTCATCTAGCGGGTTCGAGCAGTACTTC
clone size: NA; J gene: TRBJ2-5; D gene: TRBD1; V gene: TRBV5-4; CDR3 protein: CASRKGQREQFQETQYF; CDR3 DNA: TGTGCCAGCAGGAAGGGACAGCGCGAACAGTTTCAAGAGACCCAGTACTTC
clone size: NA; J gene: TRBJ2-3; D gene: TRBD1; V gene: TRBV9; CDR3 protein: CASSKWTGLSTDTQYF; CDR3 DNA: TGTGCCAGCAGCAAATGGACAGGGTTAAGCACAGATACGCAGTATTTT
clone size: NA; J gene: TRBJ2-3; D gene: NA; V gene: TRBV29-1; CDR3 protein: CSAVGIERTSTDTQYF; CDR3 DNA: TGCAGCGCCGTTGGTATTGAGAGAACTAGCACAGATACGCAGTATTTT
clone size: NA; J gene: TRBJ2-7; D gene: TRBD2; V gene: TRBV28; CDR3 protein: CASSLGGSPYEQYF; CDR3 DNA: TGTGCCAGCAGTTTGGGGGGGAGTCCCTACGAGCAGTACTTC
clone size: NA; J gene: TRBJ1-2; D gene: TRBD1; V gene: TRBV7-2; CDR3 protein: CASSPNQGAGYGYTF; CDR3 DNA: TGTGCCAGCAGCCCCAATCAGGGGGCTGGCTATGGCTACACCTTC
clone size: NA; J gene: TRBJ1-5; D gene: NA; V gene: TRBV11-2; CDR3 protein: CASSLDRLQPQHF; CDR3 DNA: TGTGCCAGCAGCTTAGACAGGTTGCAGCCCCAGCATTTT
clone size: NA; J gene: TRBJ1-1; D gene: NA; V gene: TRBV6-6; CDR3 protein: CASSQQAEAFF; CDR3 DNA: TGTGCCAGCAGTCAACAGGCTGAAGCTTTCTTT
clone size: NA; J gene: TRBJ2-7; D gene: TRBD1; V gene: TRBV29-1; CDR3 protein: CSVECGDRGYEQYF; CDR3 DNA: TGCAGCGTTGAATGTGGGGACAGGGGCTACGAGCAGTACTTC
clone size: NA; J gene: TRBJ2-6; D gene: NA; V gene: TRBV10-2; CDR3 protein: CASTSAYSGANALTF; CDR3 DNA: TGCGCCAGCACCTCAGCGTACTCTGGGGCCAACGCCCTGACTTTC
clone size: NA; J gene: TRBJ1-3; D gene: NA; V gene: TRBV29-1; CDR3 protein: CSARTASSGNTIYF; CDR3 DNA: TGCAGCGCCAGGACAGCGAGCTCTGGAAACACCATATATTTT
clone size: NA; J gene: TRBJ2-2; D gene: NA; V gene: TRBV5-1; CDR3 protein: CASRSVSSNTGELFF; CDR3 DNA: TGCGCCAGCCGATCGGTCTCCTCGAACACCGGGGAGCTGTTTTTT
clone size: NA; J gene: TRBJ1-4; D gene: NA; V gene: TRBV9; CDR3 protein: CASSVGGARGEKLFF; CDR3 DNA: TGTGCCAGCAGCGTTGGGGGGGCGCGCGGCGAAAAACTGTTTTTT
clone size: NA; J gene: TRBJ1-2; D gene: NA; V gene: TRBV6-5; CDR3 protein: CASSYSGGAGYGYTF; CDR3 DNA: TGTGCCAGCAGTTACTCGGGAGGGGCAGGCTATGGCTACACCTTC